Below are 15 T cell receptor beta chains sequenced from a single sample in a study of T-cell reconstitution after alpha-beta-depleted transplantation in children (dated by TCRdb to the mid-2010s). Taken with the paper, the label for treatment or condition translates to: allogeneic hematopoietic cell transplantation with graft depleted of TCRalphabeta T cells and CD19 B cells. Library preparation was by PCR. The data were produced on an Illumina HiSeq 2500. Molecular barcoding was employed in the preparation of TCR libraries, with unique molecular identifiers being used to normalize TCRbeta repertoire quantification. In TCRdb, the public reads were trimmed at Q25 with fastp and aligned with MiXCR, with productive beta chains retained. Each record represents a unique CDR3 protein, reported with the most common genes and DNA among its rows. The sample records around 800,000 distinct CDR3 sequences, under 20% of which are singletons. The top ten clones comprise around 4.5% of the sample.

Material: PBMCs, mostly from graft donor cells, obtained 360 days after TCRalphabeta/CD19-depleted stem cell transplant. Every receptor here comes from a male patient younger than 18 who had a stem cell transplant for acute lymphoblastic leukemia, so the T cells may come from the graft donor.

This clonotype came up many times. V and J are TRBV27 and TRBJ1-5; no firm D call. The CDR3 runs to 16 residues. Germline-derived CDR1 and CDR2 are MNHEY and SMNVEV (reference sequence). Trimming took off 5 bases at V and 0 bases at J, with 14 bases between the two ends. The CDR3 nucleotides read TGTGCCAGCAGTCCGCTAGAGGGATATAGCAATCAGCCCCAGCATTTT. Its protein is CASSPLEGYSNQPQHF.

This clonotype showed up many times. The V and J genes are TRBV29-1 and TRBJ2-3, with 11 bases matching TRBD2. CDR3 length: 16 residues. Germline trimming cut 1 base from V and 3 bases from J; bases unmatched to any gene: 6. The germline V gene has CDR1 SQVTM and CDR2 ANQGSEA. Here the CDR3 reads CSVEGRASGRTDTQYF. The CDR3, as DNA: TGCAGCGTTGAAGGCAGGGCTAGCGGGAGGACAGATACGCAGTATTTT.

This clonotype was recorded at least ten times. This sequence joins TRBV2 and TRBJ2-7; tentative D call: TRBD1 (6 bases). CDR3 length equals 14 residues. The germline V and J ends were trimmed by 8 bases and 3 bases, with 17 bases remaining between them. The germline V gene encodes CDR1 SNHLY and CDR2 FYNNEI. The CDR3 reads CASVERQEYYEQYF. CDR3 nucleotides: TGTGCCAGCGTTGAGAGACAGGAGTACTACGAGCAGTACTTC.

This clonotype has a handful of counts. The chain combines TRBV29-1 with TRBJ1-2; D is perhaps TRBD1 (5 bases). This CDR3 has 17 residues. Germline CDR1 and CDR2: SQVTM and ANQGSEA. V lost 7 bases and J lost 4, with 28 bases in between. The DNA for the CDR3 is TGCAGCGCCGGAGGGTTAGGCAGGACCCTAGACAGCTATGGCTACACCTTC. Amino acids: CSAGGLGRTLDSYGYTF.

The chain's CDR3 is CSALLAAYEQYF. CDR3 DNA: TGCAGTGCCCTACTAGCTGCCTACGAGCAGTACTTC. This chain joins TRBV20-1 and TRBJ2-7, with TRBD2 as a possible D gene (6 bases). Trimming removed 6 bases at V and 2 bases at J, with 11 bases between. From germline, CDR1 is DFQATT and CDR2 SNEGSKA (reference sequence). The CDR3 spans 12 residues.

This clonotype appeared a few times. The V gene is TRBV19, the J gene TRBJ1-2; no clear D gene. The CDR3 extends over 12 amino acids. V gave up 2 bases and J gave up 6 bases, with 7 bases separating them. The germline gives CDR1 LNHDA, CDR2 SQIVND (reference sequence). CDR3 sequence (DNA): TGTGCCAGTAGTATATCGGGGAATGGCTACACCTTC. Translating gives CASSISGNGYTF.

The rearrangement joins TRBV20-1 to TRBJ2-2; TRBD2 might be the D (6 bases). The V and J ends lost 5 bases and 2 bases respectively, with 21 bases between them. Germline V gives CDR1 DFQATT, CDR2 SNEGSKA (reference sequence). The CDR3 length is 17 residues. The CDR3 loop reads CSAHSPRLVTNTGELFF. In DNA form, the CDR3 reads TGCAGTGCTCACTCCCCGAGACTAGTGACAAACACCGGGGAGCTGTTTTTT.

The chain uses TRBV12-3 or TRBV12-4 and TRBJ1-1, with no clear D. V gave up 5 bases and J gave up 5 bases, with 15 bases separating them. This CDR3 has 14 amino acids. The CDR3 reads CASSAQRRGTEAFF. As DNA, the CDR3 is TGTGCCAGCAGTGCTCAAAGGCGGGGAACTGAAGCTTTCTTT.

This clonotype was counted between two and nine times. The V call is TRBV18, the J call TRBJ2-2, with 9 bases aligning to TRBD2. The V gene's germline CDR1 is KGHSH and CDR2 LQKENI. Germline trimming cut 5 bases from V and 2 bases from J; bases unmatched to any gene: 9. The CDR3 loop spans 17 amino acids. The DNA for the CDR3 is TGTGCCAGCTCATTATTGGTTCTAGCGGGAAACACCGGGGAGCTGTTTTTT. Translating gives CASSLLVLAGNTGELFF. The whole variable domain, filled in from reference TRBV18 and TRBJ2-2, reads NAGVMQNPRHLVRRRGQEARLRCSPMKGHSHVYWYRQLPEEGLKFMVYLQKENIIDESGMPKERFSAEFPKEGPSILRIQQVVRGDSAAYFCASSLLVLAGNTGELFFGEGSRLTVL.

This chain joins TRBV9 and TRBJ2-2; D is unclear. The CDR3 has 16 residues. V lost 0 bases to trimming and J lost 8 bases, with 17 bases between them. Germline loops: CDR1 SGDLS, CDR2 YYNGEE. CDR3 nucleotides: TGTGCCAGCAGCGTAGGACCGCCCTGGGATATAGGGGAGCTGTTTTTT. The encoded protein is CASSVGPPWDIGELFF.

This sequence joins TRBV29-1 and TRBJ2-2; D unresolved. Per germline, CDR1 SQVTM and CDR2 ANQGSEA. The CDR3 sequence is 12 residues long. V lost 5 bases and J 1 base, leaving 5 bases between the germline ends. The CDR3 loop is CSVFENTGELFF. Here the CDR3 DNA reads TGCAGCGTTTTTGAGAACACCGGGGAGCTGTTTTTT.

The sample holds a few counts of this clonotype. The chain carries TRBV15 and TRBJ2-5; tentatively, D is TRBD2 (6 bases). The germline gives CDR1 LNHNV, CDR2 YYDKDF (reference sequence). Trimming removed 5 bases from V and 5 bases from J, with 18 bases in between. The CDR3 has 15 residues. The CDR3 nucleotides read TGTGCCACCAGCGGGAGGACACTTATAGAGGAGACCCAGTACTTC. This translates into CATSGRTLIEETQYF. Together with reference TRBV15 and TRBJ2-5, the CDR3 gives the full variable domain: DAMVIQNPRYQVTQFGKPVTLSCSQTLNHNVMYWYQQKSSQAPKLLFHYYDKDFNNEADTPDNFQSRRPNTSFCFLDIRSPGLGDTAMYLCATSGRTLIEETQYFGPGTRLLVL.

This clonotype has a handful of counts. The chain employs TRBV14 and TRBJ2-1, with D maybe TRBD1 (6 bases). Germline-derived CDR1 and CDR2 are SGHDN and FVKESK. V shed 5 bases and J shed 2 bases, with 13 bases lying between them. This CDR3 has 15 amino acids. CDR3 sequence (DNA): TGTGCCAGCAGCTTGTTACGACAGGCCTACAATGAGCAGTTCTTC. This codes for CASSLLRQAYNEQFF.

This clonotype was detected ten times or more. Mismatch with germline at one junction end may stem from a read error. The rearrangement uses TRBV5-1 and TRBJ2-7; TRBD1 aligns across 8 bases. This CDR3 contains 14 residues. The germline gives CDR1 SGHRS, CDR2 YFSETQ. For the CDR3, the DNA is TGTGCCAGCAGTTTCGGACAGGGAGGCTACGAGCAGTACTTC. This sequence encodes CASSFGQGGYEQYF.

The table lists this clonotype with a few counts. This chain connects TRBV10-3 to TRBJ1-3; TRBD1 might be the D (5 bases). V was cut by 6 bases and J by 4 bases, with 10 bases left in between. The CDR3 has 13 amino acids. Germline CDR1 is ENHRY and CDR2 is SYGVKD. The CDR3 here is CAISLNRGNTIYF. For the CDR3, the DNA is TGTGCCATCAGCCTAAACAGGGGAAACACCATATATTTT.